This TCR beta chain was retrieved from a study of T-cell memory formation after mild COVID-19. Broader study findings: Cross-reactive memory seemingly joined, as some responding clones were found in pre-infection memory.

TCRdb itself ran the 5' RACE reads through MiXCR, one entry per CDR3 protein. This sample yields under 450,000 distinct CDR3 sequences, of which around 22% are seen a single time; about 12% belongs to the top ten. This clonotype occurred a few times. Its target is not known. This CDR3 comprises 17 residues. Germline-derived CDR1 and CDR2 are SGHTA and FQGNSA. Unmatched junction bases numbered 14, after V lost 5 bases and J lost 6 bases. The chain joins TRBV7-2 to TRBJ2-1; the match to TRBD1 covers 9 bases. The receptor's source is an adult woman who had mild COVID-19 (a few samples of this study predate the infection). Cell type and time point are not known. Source material: PBMCs or a T cell subset sorted from them (not recorded which). The CDR3 region is CASSTTGGFFSFNEQFF. CDR3 DNA: TGTGCCAGCAGCACCACAGGGGGCTTTTTCTCTTTCAATGAGCAGTTCTTC.